Included here is one T cell receptor (beta chain) sequence, with context. The target of this receptor is not known. This entry belongs to a study of T cells expressing NK-cell markers (TCRdb year 2020). Turning to the overall study: TCR beta-chain repertoires were profiled in sorted CD3+CD56+NKG2C+, CD3+CD56+NKG2C- and CD3+CD56-NKG2C+ T-cell subsets from several donors. The libraries were sequenced on Illumina HiSeq 2000/2500, MiSeq or NextSeq, producing 2 x 150 bp reads. Among the eight sequenced donors, seven were HCMV-seropositive and one was HCMV-seronegative. Randomly selected healthy volunteers, three men and five women, were used as the eight sequenced donors.

HCMV-specific IgG was detected in serum with a commercial ELISA kit to determine HCMV serostatus. Ficoll density gradient centrifugation was used to isolate peripheral blood mononuclear cells from blood. What the study reported, not specific to this receptor: In six or seven donors, the dominant CD3+CD56+NKG2C+ clonotypes ranked among the top 10 CD8+ clonotypes, making up 1.0-7.0% of CD8+ T cells. It remained unclear whether the expanded NKG2C-expressing T cell clones were specific for HCMV antigens. Those dominant clonotypes were again the most abundant among CD3+CD56-NKG2C+ cells in a few donors, at about 25-60.1%.

The data were produced on an Illumina HiSeq 2000. TCR beta cDNA libraries were made by 5'RACE template switching that added a universal primer site and unique molecular identifiers. Priming for cDNA synthesis came from the TCR beta constant segment, and two successive PCR amplification steps followed. The original pipeline was this. MIGEC was used to demultiplex reads and group reads by UMI, and MiTCR was used to assemble and quantify clonotypes. To exclude erroneous sequences, only TCR cDNA sequences supported by at least two reads were retained. The tcR package was used for downstream repertoire analysis, with clonotypes matched between fractions based on CDR3 nucleotide sequence plus V segment. VDJmatch was used to annotate antigen specificity against VDJdb, with one amino acid substitution in CDR3 allowed. TCRdb reprocessed the reads and lists each CDR3 protein sequence as a single entry, with no DNA. These V and J calls derive from TCRdb rather than the authors' analysis. This sample's clone table shows about 150,000 distinct CDR3 sequences. The top ten constitute around a third of the sample.

This clonotype was obtained from a woman aged 45-60 years in good health. Donor details come from another sample of the same person, matched by shared clones. The sample comprised blood T cells: a sorted CD56 or NKG2C T cell subset, CD4+ or CD8+ T cells, or bulk PBMC T cells (not recorded which).

The encoded CDR3 is CASSLYPGPTGELFF. Rearrangement joined TRBV6-2 or TRBV6-3 to TRBJ2-2; TCRdb returns TRBD1, unconfirmable since there is no DNA. CDR1 is given as MNHEY and CDR2 as SVGEGT, both from the germline V gene. Inclusive of the bounding cysteine and phenylalanine, the CDR3 is 15 residues long. No DNA appears here.